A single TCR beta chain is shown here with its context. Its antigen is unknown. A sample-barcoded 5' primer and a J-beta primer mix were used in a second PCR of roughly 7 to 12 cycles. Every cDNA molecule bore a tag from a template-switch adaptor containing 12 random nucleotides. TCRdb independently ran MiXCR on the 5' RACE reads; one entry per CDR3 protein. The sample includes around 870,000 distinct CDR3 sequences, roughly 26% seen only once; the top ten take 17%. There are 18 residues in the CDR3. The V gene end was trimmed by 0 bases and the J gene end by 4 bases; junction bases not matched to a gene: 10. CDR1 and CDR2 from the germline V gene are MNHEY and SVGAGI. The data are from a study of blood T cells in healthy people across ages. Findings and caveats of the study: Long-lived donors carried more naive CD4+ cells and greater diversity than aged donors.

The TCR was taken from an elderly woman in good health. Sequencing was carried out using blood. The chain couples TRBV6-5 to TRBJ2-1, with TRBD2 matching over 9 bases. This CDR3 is CASSYSPPAGGIYNEQFF. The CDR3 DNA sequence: TGTGCCAGCAGTTACTCCCCGCCAGCGGGAGGAATTTACAATGAGCAGTTCTTC.